This T cell receptor (beta chain) emerged from a study of shared clonotypes between healthy human individuals. Overall study: The composition of the donors was two women and a few men aged 18 to 49.

Germline-derived CDR1 and CDR2 are SGHRS and YFSETQ. The length of the CDR3 is 15 residues. V was shortened by 7 bases and J by 2 bases, with 18 bases between the two germline ends. Study outcomes and limitations: The donor pool, a small one, limited the genetic and exposure-history diversity represented. Researchers found naive subsets generally carried larger estimated richness than memory subsets.

In its sample, this clone was seen a few times. Its specificity is unknown. The authors loaded 150 to 250 ng DNA, about 30,000 T cell genomes, into sorted-subset replicate PCRs. Assay used: immunoSEQ multiplex PCR; TCRdb lists only in-frame clones, some missing. The sample carries roughly 400,000 clones, 90% to 97% recorded once. Material: memory CD8+ T cells sorted from blood. Subset reported: CD45RO+ cells pooled with CCR7-negative TemRA cells. V is TRBV5-1 and J is TRBJ1-2, with a weak D call TRBD1 (6 bases). The receptor comes from a man in his thirties or forties in good health. DNA of the CDR3: TGCGCCAGCGGGGATCCCCGTCAGGGGAACTATGGCTACACCTTC. Residues: CASGDPRQGNYGYTF.